There are a few counts of the clone carrying this TCR beta chain. The data are from a study of T-cell reconstitution after alpha-beta-depleted transplantation in children. Using unique molecular identifiers, the investigators prepared the TCRbeta library. MiXCR, run by TCRdb on the PCR reads, gives a single entry per CDR3 protein. The sample has 200,000 to 250,000 distinct CDR3 sequences, approximately 9% seen once; the top ten hold about 6%. The junction had 2 bases not matched to a gene; V was cut back by 1 base and J by 6 bases. The CDR3 loop spans 14 amino acids. This material consisted of PBMCs from the stem cell graft donor, taken from the stem cell graft. The J gene is TRBJ2-4, the V gene TRBV12-3 or TRBV12-4; 8 nucleotides agree with TRBD1. This receptor was identified in a human donor who donated a stem cell graft to a child with acute lymphoblastic leukemia. Here the CDR3 reads CASSLGTGRNIQYF. In DNA, the CDR3 is TGTGCCAGCAGTTTAGGGACAGGGAGAAACATTCAGTACTTC.